This T cell receptor beta chain was retrieved from a study of cytomegalovirus exposure and HLA in healthy donors. Study as a whole: Researchers previously reported finding fewer than 140 million unique TCR beta sequences from roughly 200 million T cells.

In germline, CDR1 is SGHNT, CDR2 YENEEA. V lost 2 bases, J lost 9 bases, and 9 bases stayed unmatched. The length of the CDR3 is 15 residues. The PCR contained 60 Vbeta and 13 Jbeta primers. Generated by immunoSEQ multiplex PCR, the TCRdb table keeps only in-frame clones and is missing some. The sample lists 50,000 or so clones, about 70% seen once, with 6.3% in the top ten. The sample comprised PBMCs. The source of this sequence is a man aged 25-40 years in good health and CMV-seronegative. The chain is built from TRBV11-3 and TRBJ2-1, with 8 bases that match TRBD2. Here the CDR3 DNA reads TGTGCCAGCAGCTTACACAGCGGGAGTCAGGGTGAGCAGTTCTTC. It encodes CASSLHSGSQGEQFF.